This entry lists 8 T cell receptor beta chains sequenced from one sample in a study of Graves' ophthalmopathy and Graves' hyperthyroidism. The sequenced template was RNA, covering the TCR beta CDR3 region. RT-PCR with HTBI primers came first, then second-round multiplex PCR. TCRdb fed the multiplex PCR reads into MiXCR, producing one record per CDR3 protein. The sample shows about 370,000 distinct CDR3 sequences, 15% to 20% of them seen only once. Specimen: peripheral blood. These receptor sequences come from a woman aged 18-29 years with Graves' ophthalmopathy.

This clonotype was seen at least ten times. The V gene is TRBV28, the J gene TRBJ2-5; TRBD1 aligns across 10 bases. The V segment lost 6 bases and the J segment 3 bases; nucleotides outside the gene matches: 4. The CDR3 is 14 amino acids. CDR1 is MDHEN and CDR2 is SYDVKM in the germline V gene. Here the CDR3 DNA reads TGTGCCAGCAGAGCGACAGGGGGCGAAGAGACCCAGTACTTC. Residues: CASRATGGEETQYF.

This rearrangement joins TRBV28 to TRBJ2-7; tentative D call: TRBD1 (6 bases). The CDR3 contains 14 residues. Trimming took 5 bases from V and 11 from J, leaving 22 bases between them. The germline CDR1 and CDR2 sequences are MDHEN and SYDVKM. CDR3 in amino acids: CASSPPPPTGREYF. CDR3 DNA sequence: TGTGCCAGCAGTCCCCCTCCCCCGACAGGCAGGGAGTACTTC.

CDR3 amino acids: CATSRDPLAEAFF. The CDR3 DNA reads as TGTGCCACCAGCAGAGATCCATTGGCGGAAGCTTTCTTT. The chain carries TRBV15 and TRBJ1-1; D is uncertain. This CDR3 has 13 residues. V was trimmed by 0 bases and J by 8 bases, leaving 10 bases between them. CDR1 and CDR2 from the germline V gene are LNHNV and YYDKDF (reference sequence).

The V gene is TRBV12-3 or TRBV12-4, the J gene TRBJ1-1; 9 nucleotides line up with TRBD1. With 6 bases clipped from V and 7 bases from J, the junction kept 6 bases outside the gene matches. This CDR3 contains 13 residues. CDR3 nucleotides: TGTGCCAGCAGCGACGGGACAGGGATTGAAGCTTTCTTT. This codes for CASSDGTGIEAFF.

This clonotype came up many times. In DNA, the CDR3 is TGTGCCAGCAGCTTCGTCTCAAGGGCAGGGGGAACTGAAGCTTTCTTT. This gives the protein CASSFVSRAGGTEAFF. J is TRBJ1-1 and V is TRBV11-2; 7 positions match TRBD1. Germline values: CDR1 SGHAT, CDR2 FQNNGV. The junction had 12 bases not matched to a gene; V was cut back by 3 bases and J by 5 bases. The CDR3 is made up of 16 amino acids.

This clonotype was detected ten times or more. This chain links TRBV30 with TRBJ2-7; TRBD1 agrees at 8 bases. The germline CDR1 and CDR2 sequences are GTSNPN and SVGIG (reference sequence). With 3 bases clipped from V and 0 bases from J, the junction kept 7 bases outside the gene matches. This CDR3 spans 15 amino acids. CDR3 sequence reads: CAWRSSTGVSYEQYF. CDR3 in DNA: TGTGCCTGGAGGTCCTCGACAGGGGTCTCCTACGAGCAGTACTTC.

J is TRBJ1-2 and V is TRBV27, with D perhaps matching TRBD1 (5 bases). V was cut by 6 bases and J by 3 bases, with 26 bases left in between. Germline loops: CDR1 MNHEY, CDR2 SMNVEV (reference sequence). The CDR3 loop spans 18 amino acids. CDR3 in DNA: TGTGCCAGCAGCCCCGGGGGTTACACCCTAAATTTGGACTATGGCTACACCTTC. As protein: CASSPGGYTLNLDYGYTF.

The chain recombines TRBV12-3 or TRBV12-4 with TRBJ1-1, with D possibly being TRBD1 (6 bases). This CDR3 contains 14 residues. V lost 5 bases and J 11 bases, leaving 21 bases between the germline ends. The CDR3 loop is CASSPRTGISMAFF. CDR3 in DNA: TGTGCCAGCAGTCCCCGAACAGGGATCAGTATGGCTTTCTTT.